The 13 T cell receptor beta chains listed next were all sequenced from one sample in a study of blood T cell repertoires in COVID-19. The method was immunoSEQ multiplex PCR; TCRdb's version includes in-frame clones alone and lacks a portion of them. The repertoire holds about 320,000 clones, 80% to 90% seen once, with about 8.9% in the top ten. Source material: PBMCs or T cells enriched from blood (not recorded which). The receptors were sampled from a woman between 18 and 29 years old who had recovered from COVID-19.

The CDR3 DNA reads TGTGCCAGCAGTGGCGGGACTAGCGGGGGGGCCAATGAGCAGTTCTTC. The encoded protein is CASSGGTSGGANEQFF. The V and J genes are TRBV6-4 and TRBJ2-1; TRBD2 agrees at 16 bases. The junction had 3 bases not matched to a gene; V was cut back by 4 bases and J by 6 bases. The CDR3 length is 16 residues. Per the germline V gene, CDR1 is MRHNA and CDR2 is SNTAGT.

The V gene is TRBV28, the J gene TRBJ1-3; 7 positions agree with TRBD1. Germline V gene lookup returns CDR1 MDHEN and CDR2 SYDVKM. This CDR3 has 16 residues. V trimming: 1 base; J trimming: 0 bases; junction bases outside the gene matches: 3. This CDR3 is CASSLFGTASGNTIYF. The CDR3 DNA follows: TGTGCCAGCAGTTTATTCGGGACAGCCTCTGGAAACACCATATATTTT.

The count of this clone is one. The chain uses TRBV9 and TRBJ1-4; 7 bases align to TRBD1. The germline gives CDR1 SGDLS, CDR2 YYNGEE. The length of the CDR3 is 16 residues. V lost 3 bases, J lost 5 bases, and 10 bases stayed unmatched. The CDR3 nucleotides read TGTGCCAGCAGCGCCCAGGGGGGACAAGGAAATGAAAAACTGTTTTTT. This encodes CASSAQGGQGNEKLFF.

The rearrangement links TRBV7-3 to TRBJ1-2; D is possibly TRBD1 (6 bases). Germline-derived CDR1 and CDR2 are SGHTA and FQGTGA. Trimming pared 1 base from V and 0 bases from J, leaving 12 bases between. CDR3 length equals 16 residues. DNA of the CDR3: TGTGCCAGCAGCTTAAGGACAGCAAAAGCTAACTATGGCTACACCTTC. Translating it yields CASSLRTAKANYGYTF.

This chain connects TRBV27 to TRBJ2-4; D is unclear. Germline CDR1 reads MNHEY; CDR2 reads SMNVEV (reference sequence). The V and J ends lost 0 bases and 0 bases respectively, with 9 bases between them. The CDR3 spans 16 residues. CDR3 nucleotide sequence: TGTGCCAGCAGTTTATCGCGGCAGTTAGCCAAAAACATTCAGTACTTC. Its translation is CASSLSRQLAKNIQYF.

In nucleotides, the CDR3 is TGTGCCAGTAGTATAGAAAGGGGCGGTGGGGAAGATCAGCCCCAGCATTTT. It translates to CASSIERGGGEDQPQHF. The chain uses TRBV19 and TRBJ1-5; a weak D match, TRBD1 (5 bases). The CDR3 extends over 17 amino acids. Per germline, CDR1 LNHDA and CDR2 SQIVND (reference sequence). The germline V and J ends were trimmed by 0 bases and 5 bases, with 17 bases remaining between them.

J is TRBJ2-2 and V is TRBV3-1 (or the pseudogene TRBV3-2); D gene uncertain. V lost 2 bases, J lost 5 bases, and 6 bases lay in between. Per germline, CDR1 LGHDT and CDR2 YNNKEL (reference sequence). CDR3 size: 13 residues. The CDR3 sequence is CASSQLSTGELFF. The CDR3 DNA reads TGTGCCAGCAGCCAACTTTCTACCGGGGAGCTGTTTTTT.

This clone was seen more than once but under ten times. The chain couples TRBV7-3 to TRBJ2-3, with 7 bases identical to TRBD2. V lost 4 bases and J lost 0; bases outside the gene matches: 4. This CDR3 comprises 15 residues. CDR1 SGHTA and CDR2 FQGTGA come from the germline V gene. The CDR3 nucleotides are TGTGCCAGCAGCTCGTTTAGCGGGAGCACAGATACGCAGTATTTT. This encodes CASSSFSGSTDTQYF.

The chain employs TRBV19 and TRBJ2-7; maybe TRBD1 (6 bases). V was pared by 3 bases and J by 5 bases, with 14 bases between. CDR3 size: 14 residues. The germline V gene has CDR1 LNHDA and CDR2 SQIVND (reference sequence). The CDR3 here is CASSIRDTLHEQYF. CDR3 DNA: TGTGCCAGTAGTATCAGGGACACGCTCCACGAGCAGTACTTC.

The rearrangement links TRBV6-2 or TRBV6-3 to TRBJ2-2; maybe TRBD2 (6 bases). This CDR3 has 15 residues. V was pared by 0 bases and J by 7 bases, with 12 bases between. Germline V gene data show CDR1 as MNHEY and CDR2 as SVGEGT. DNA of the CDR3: TGTGCCAGCAGTTACTCGAACGCGGGGAGCGGGGAGCTGTTTTTT. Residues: CASSYSNAGSGELFF.

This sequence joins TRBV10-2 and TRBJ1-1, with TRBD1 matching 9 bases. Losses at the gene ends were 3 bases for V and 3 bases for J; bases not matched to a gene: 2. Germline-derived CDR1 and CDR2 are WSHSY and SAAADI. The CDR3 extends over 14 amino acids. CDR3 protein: CASSDGQGYTEAFF. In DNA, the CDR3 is TGCGCCAGCAGTGACGGACAGGGGTACACTGAAGCTTTCTTT.

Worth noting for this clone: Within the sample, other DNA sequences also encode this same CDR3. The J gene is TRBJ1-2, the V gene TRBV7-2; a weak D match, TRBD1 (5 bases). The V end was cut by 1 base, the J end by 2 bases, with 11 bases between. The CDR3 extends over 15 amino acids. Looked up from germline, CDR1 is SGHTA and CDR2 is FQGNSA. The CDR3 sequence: CASSLVRGTNYGYTF. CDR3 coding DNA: TGTGCCAGCAGCTTAGTTCGGGGGACCAACTATGGCTACACCTTC.

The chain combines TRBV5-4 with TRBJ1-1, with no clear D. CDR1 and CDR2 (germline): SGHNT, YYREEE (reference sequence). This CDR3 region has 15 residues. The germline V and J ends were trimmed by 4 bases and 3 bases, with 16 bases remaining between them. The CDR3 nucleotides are TGTGCCAGCAGCCCCCAAGCGGGAGCATACACTGAAGCTTTCTTT. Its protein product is CASSPQAGAYTEAFF.